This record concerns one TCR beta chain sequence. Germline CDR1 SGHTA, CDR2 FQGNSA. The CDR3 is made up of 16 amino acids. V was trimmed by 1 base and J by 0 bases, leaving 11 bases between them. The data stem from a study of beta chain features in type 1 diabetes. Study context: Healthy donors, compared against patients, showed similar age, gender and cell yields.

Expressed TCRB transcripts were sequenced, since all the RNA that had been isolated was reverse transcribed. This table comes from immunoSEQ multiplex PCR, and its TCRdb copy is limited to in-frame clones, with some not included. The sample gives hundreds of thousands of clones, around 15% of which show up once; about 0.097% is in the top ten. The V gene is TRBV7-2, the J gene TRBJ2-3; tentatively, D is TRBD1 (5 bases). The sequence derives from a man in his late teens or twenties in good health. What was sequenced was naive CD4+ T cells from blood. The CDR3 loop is CASSLGQGTSTDTQYF. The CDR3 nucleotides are TGTGCCAGCAGCTTAGGCCAGGGTACTAGCACAGATACGCAGTATTTT.